The 19 T cell receptor beta chains below all came from one sample that was sequenced in a study of T cell responses to AZD1222 COVID-19 vaccine. Data came from immunoSEQ multiplex PCR; TCRdb stores just in-frame clones and leaves some out. The data show 85,000 to 90,000 clones, around nine tenths seen once. Source: peripheral blood, taken on day 0 of AZD1222 vaccination. These receptors were collected from an adult in good health.

The chain uses TRBV27 and TRBJ2-6; no definite D call. Germline CDR1 and CDR2: MNHEY and SMNVEV (reference sequence). V lost 5 bases to trimming and J lost 0 bases, with 14 bases between them. The CDR3 contains 17 residues. In DNA, the CDR3 is TGTGCCAGCAGTCCCCCCCCTACAGCCTCTGGGGCCAACGTCCTGACTTTC. Its translation: CASSPPPTASGANVLTF.

V usage is TRBV28 and J usage is TRBJ2-1; weak D call: TRBD1 (5 bases). CDR3 length equals 17 residues. CDR1 is MDHEN, CDR2 SYDVKM, per germline. The V end lost 5 bases, the J end lost 0 bases, and 17 bases lay between the germline ends. The CDR3 DNA follows: TGTGCCAGCAGTGTCGGTGGACACCCGAGCTCCTACAATGAGCAGTTCTTC. Translation gives CASSVGGHPSSYNEQFF.

The genes are TRBV27 and TRBJ1-1, with TRBD1 as a possible D gene (5 bases). Per germline, CDR1 MNHEY and CDR2 SMNVEV (reference sequence). The CDR3 length is 13 residues. V gave up 8 bases and J gave up 5 bases, with 15 bases separating them. CDR3 amino acids: CASAYRLRTEAFF. DNA for the CDR3: TGTGCCAGCGCCTACAGGTTGCGAACTGAAGCTTTCTTT.

The chain combines TRBV25-1 with TRBJ1-1; D is unclear. Per germline, CDR1 MGHDK and CDR2 SYGVNS. There are 11 residues in the CDR3. Trimming cost V 7 bases and J 7 bases, with 10 bases left between them. Here the CDR3 DNA reads TGTGCCAGCACTAGCAAGGGTGAAGCTTTCTTT. It specifies CASTSKGEAFF.

The chain employs TRBV27 and TRBJ2-7; 9 bases are shared with TRBD2. Germline assignment: CDR1 MNHEY and CDR2 SMNVEV (reference sequence). Losses at the gene ends were 4 bases for V and 3 bases for J; bases not matched to a gene: 7. The CDR3 consists of 15 residues. The CDR3 sequence: CASSSGLAVRYEQYF. The CDR3 DNA reads as TGTGCCAGCAGTTCGGGACTAGCAGTCCGCTACGAGCAGTACTTC.

The V and J genes are TRBV7-6 and TRBJ2-7, with 11 bases matching TRBD2. The junction had 14 bases not matched to a gene; V was cut back by 0 bases and J by 4 bases. This CDR3 has 19 amino acids. Germline CDR1 SGHVS, CDR2 FNYEAQ. In nucleotides, the CDR3 is TGTGCCAGCAGCTTAGCGCCAACTAGCGGGGGACCTGTTGCTTACGAGCAGTACTTC. Its translation: CASSLAPTSGGPVAYEQYF. The full variable domain, rest sourced from reference TRBV7-6 and TRBJ2-7, is GAGVSQSPRYKVTKRGQDVALRCDPISGHVSLYWYRQALGQGPEFLTYFNYEAQQDKSGLPNDRFSAERPEGSISTLTIQRTEQRDSAMYRCASSLAPTSGGPVAYEQYFGPGTRLTVT.

V is TRBV18 and J is TRBJ1-5, with D maybe TRBD1 (5 bases). Germline-derived CDR1 and CDR2 are KGHSH and LQKENI. CDR3 length equals 16 residues. Deletions cut 0 bases from V and 7 bases from J, with 16 bases between. DNA of the CDR3: TGTGCCAGCTCACCACCGGGGCAGGTTGGTGGACAGCCCCAGCATTTT. It specifies CASSPPGQVGGQPQHF.

The rearrangement uses TRBV28 and TRBJ2-2; the D is unclear. Germline loops: CDR1 MDHEN, CDR2 SYDVKM. V lost 3 bases and J 3 bases, leaving 5 bases between the germline ends. This CDR3 region has 13 residues. CDR3 in amino acids: CASSFEDTGELFF. DNA of the CDR3: TGTGCCAGCAGTTTTGAGGACACCGGGGAGCTGTTTTTT. Filled out from reference TRBV28 and TRBJ2-2, the complete variable domain reads DVKVTQSSRYLVKRTGEKVFLECVQDMDHENMFWYRQDPGLGLRLIYFSYDVKMKEKGDIPEGYSVSREKKERFSLILESASTNQTSMYLCASSFEDTGELFFGEGSRLTVL.

This clone appeared a few times. V usage is TRBV9 and J usage is TRBJ1-5; D gene unclear. The CDR3 is made up of 14 amino acids. CDR1 is SGDLS, CDR2 YYNGEE, per germline. The V end lost 2 bases, the J end lost 2 bases, and 8 bases lay between the germline ends. The DNA of the CDR3 is TGTGCCAGCAGCGTCCAGGATGGCAATCAGCCCCAGCATTTT. Amino acids: CASSVQDGNQPQHF. The variable domain in full, with the rest retrieved from reference TRBV9 and TRBJ1-5, is DSGVTQTPKHLITATGQRVTLRCSPRSGDLSVYWYQQSLDQGLQFLIQYYNGEERAKGNILERFSAQQFPDLHSELNLSSLELGDSALYFCASSVQDGNQPQHFGDGTRLSIL.

The V and J genes are TRBV10-1 and TRBJ2-1, with 7 bases that match TRBD1. CDR3 length: 14 amino acids. The J segment lost 3 bases and the V segment lost 3 bases, leaving 2 bases of the junction unmatched. Per the germline V gene, CDR1 is WNHNN and CDR2 is SYGVQD (reference sequence). The CDR3 DNA reads TGCGCCAGCAGTGACTACAGGGGCTACAATGAGCAGTTCTTC. Amino acid sequence: CASSDYRGYNEQFF.

The chain has TRBV6-5 and TRBJ1-6; a weak D match, TRBD1 (6 bases). The CDR3 covers 15 residues. V lost 6 bases and J lost 4, with 13 bases in between. CDR1 is MNHEY, CDR2 SVGAGI, per germline. The CDR3 spells CASSQPGQYNSPLHF. CDR3 coding DNA: TGTGCCAGCAGCCAACCGGGACAATATAATTCACCCCTCCACTTT.

This chain joins TRBV3-1 (or the pseudogene TRBV3-2) and TRBJ1-5; 7 positions match TRBD1. V lost 4 bases to trimming and J lost 6 bases; unmatched junction nucleotides: 6. Germline V gene sequence: CDR1 LGHDT, CDR2 YNNKEL (reference sequence). The CDR3 is 14 residues long. For the CDR3, the DNA is TGTGCCAGCAGCCGCCGAGGGGGCGGTCAGCCCCAGCATTTT. It is translated as CASSRRGGGQPQHF.

This clone was picked up a small number of times. This sequence joins TRBV7-3 and TRBJ2-1; possible D gene TRBD2, 5 bases. Germline V gives CDR1 SGHTA, CDR2 FQGTGA. This CDR3 comprises 15 residues. Between the trimmed V and J ends, which lost 2 bases and 3 bases, there was a span of 11 bases. CDR3 protein: CASSLGGANYNEQFF. CDR3 DNA: TGTGCCAGCAGCTTAGGAGGAGCCAACTACAATGAGCAGTTCTTC.

Written as DNA, the CDR3 is TGTGCCAGCTCACTCGGGGACAGCAGCAATCAGCCCCAGCATTTT. Protein sequence: CASSLGDSSNQPQHF. The rearrangement links TRBV18 to TRBJ1-5, with 7 positions matching TRBD1. J lost 1 base, V lost 4 bases, and 4 bases had no gene match. Germline V gene lookup returns CDR1 KGHSH and CDR2 LQKENI. The CDR3 has 15 residues.

In its sample, this clone was seen once. The chain employs TRBV4-1 and TRBJ2-7, with a possible D match to TRBD2 (5 bases). With 0 bases removed from V and 7 bases from J, the gap between germline ends came to 10 bases. The CDR3 covers 13 residues. Looked up from germline, CDR1 is MGHRA and CDR2 is YSYEKL. The chain's CDR3 is CASSQDNWREQYF. The CDR3 DNA is TGCGCCAGCAGCCAAGATAATTGGAGGGAGCAGTACTTC.

This chain joins TRBV10-2 and TRBJ1-4, with no clear D. This CDR3 is 18 amino acids long. Germline CDR1 WSHSY, CDR2 SAAADI. The V gene lost 7 bases and the J gene lost 0 bases, with 21 bases spanning the gap. CDR3 protein: CASKETLGRAATNEKLFF. For the CDR3, the DNA is TGCGCCAGCAAGGAGACCTTGGGGAGGGCTGCAACTAATGAAAAACTGTTTTTT.

The chain links TRBV7-2 to TRBJ2-5; D is tentatively TRBD1 or TRBD2 (5 bases each). Trimming pared 8 bases from V and 4 bases from J, leaving 17 bases between. This CDR3 spans 14 amino acids. Germline V CDR1 and CDR2: SGHTA, FQGNSA. This CDR3 is CASGPGGGRETQYF. CDR3 sequence (DNA): TGTGCCAGCGGGCCTGGTGGGGGTCGAGAGACCCAGTACTTC.

CDR3 nucleotide sequence: TGTGCCAGCAGCCCACCCGGGACAGTTAATCAGCCCCAGCATTTT. This encodes CASSPPGTVNQPQHF. The chain couples TRBV5-8 to TRBJ1-5, with 7 bases matching TRBD1. This CDR3 has 15 amino acids. The junction had 8 bases not matched to a gene; V was cut back by 4 bases and J by 4 bases. Germline CDR1 SGHTS, CDR2 YDEGEE.

The chain employs TRBV3-1 (or the pseudogene TRBV3-2) and TRBJ1-2, with D tentatively TRBD1 (5 bases). CDR3 length: 13 residues. CDR1 and CDR2 from the germline V gene are LGHDT and YNNKEL (reference sequence). Trimming took 4 bases from V and 4 from J, leaving 10 bases between them. CDR3 sequence (DNA): TGTGCCAGCAGCCCCCAGGGTGGCTATGGCTACACCTTC. Translating gives CASSPQGGYGYTF.